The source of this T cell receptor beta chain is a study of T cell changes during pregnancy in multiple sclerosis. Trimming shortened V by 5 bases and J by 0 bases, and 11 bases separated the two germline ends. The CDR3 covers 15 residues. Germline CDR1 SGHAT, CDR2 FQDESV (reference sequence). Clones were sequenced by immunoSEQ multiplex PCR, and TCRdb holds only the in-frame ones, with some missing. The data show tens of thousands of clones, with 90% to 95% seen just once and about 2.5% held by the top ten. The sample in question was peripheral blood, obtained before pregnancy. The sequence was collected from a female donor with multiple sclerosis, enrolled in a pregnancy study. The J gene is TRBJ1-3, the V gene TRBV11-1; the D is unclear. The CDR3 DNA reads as TGTGCCAGCAGCAAGCGGGCCCCCTCTGGAAACACCATATATTTT. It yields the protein CASSKRAPSGNTIYF.